This T cell receptor beta chain was obtained from a study of control samples from healthy donors and cancer patients. Per germline, CDR1 SGDLS and CDR2 YYNGEE. CDR3 length: 11 residues. Trimming shortened V by 0 bases and J by 8 bases, and 3 bases separated the two germline ends. Sequenced by immunoSEQ multiplex PCR; TCRdb stores in-frame clones only, minus some. The table records 150,000 to 200,000 clones, 80% to 90% of them present only once. The clonotype comes from a woman aged 25 to 45 in good health. Material: blood. The V call is TRBV9, the J call TRBJ2-1; D call uncertain. In DNA form, the CDR3 reads TGTGCCAGCAGCGTAGGTTATGAGCAGTTCTTC. Translating gives CASSVGYEQFF.